In this sample, the clone carrying this TCR beta chain turned up many times. The antigen is undetermined. Unmatched junction bases numbered 14, after V lost 6 bases and J lost 4 bases. From germline, CDR1 is MNHEY and CDR2 SMNVEV (reference sequence). The CDR3 extends over 16 amino acids. This sample stems from a study of early T cells in non-severe SARS-CoV-2 infection. Findings and limits, study-wide: VDJdb matching, biased toward anti-spike CD8 responses, missed private and CD4 specificities.

TCRdb recomputed calls from the 5' RACE reads with MiXCR, one row per CDR3 protein. Altogether about 19,000 distinct CDR3 sequences are present, around 4.2% being singletons, with the ten largest covering about 7.2%. The clonotype comes from an adult who was a healthcare worker with PCR-confirmed SARS-CoV-2 infection or an uninfected control (not recorded which). The sample taken for sequencing was whole blood. This chain links TRBV27 with TRBJ2-7; 8 nucleotides match TRBD1. The CDR3 loop is CASRGLSTGEYYEQYF. The CDR3 DNA sequence: TGTGCCAGCAGGGGGCTCTCGACAGGGGAATATTACGAGCAGTACTTC.